A selection of T cell receptor beta chains follows, all from one sample in a study of cytomegalovirus exposure and HLA in healthy donors. Some clones are missing from TCRdb's copy, which holds only in-frame ones; the method was immunoSEQ multiplex PCR. The sample consists of about 100,000 clones, around 82% of them appearing once. The sample comprised PBMCs. Receptors originate from a woman in her late teens or twenties in good health and CMV-seronegative. Both conserved end residues are part of each CDR3. D genes are given only for firm matches. Rows give clone size only sometimes, using once, few, many, or a class for an expanded clone.

d_gene: .
abundance: .
v_gene: TRBV6-6
j_gene: TRBJ1-5
CDR3aa: CASRGGSNQPQHF
CDR3nt: TGTGCCAGCAGGGGGGGGAGCAATCAGCCCCAGCATTTT

d_gene: TRBD1
abundance: .
v_gene: TRBV27
j_gene: TRBJ2-7
CDR3aa: CASSPGQSYEQYF
CDR3nt: TGTGCCAGCAGCCCGGGACAGTCCTACGAGCAGTACTTC

d_gene: TRBD1
abundance: .
v_gene: TRBV9
j_gene: TRBJ1-2
CDR3aa: CASSPRQGWFGYGYTF
CDR3nt: TGTGCCAGCAGCCCGAGACAGGGGTGGTTTGGCTATGGCTACACCTTC

d_gene: TRBD2
abundance: few
v_gene: TRBV5-1
j_gene: TRBJ2-1
CDR3aa: CASSLELAGGNEQFF
CDR3nt: TGCGCCAGCAGCTTGGAACTAGCGGGGGGGAATGAGCAGTTCTTC

d_gene: .
abundance: once
v_gene: TRBV7-7
j_gene: TRBJ2-1
CDR3aa: CASSLEDGAYNEQFF
CDR3nt: TGTGCCAGCAGCTTAGAGGACGGGGCCTACAATGAGCAGTTCTTC

d_gene: TRBD2
abundance: .
v_gene: TRBV4-1
j_gene: TRBJ2-1
CDR3aa: CASSQSAGGPWEQFF
CDR3nt: TGCGCCAGCAGCCAATCGGCGGGGGGGCCATGGGAGCAGTTCTTC

d_gene: .
abundance: .
v_gene: TRBV9
j_gene: TRBJ1-1
CDR3aa: CASSDGSTEAFF
CDR3nt: TGTGCCAGCAGCGATGGGAGTACTGAAGCTTTCTTT

d_gene: .
abundance: .
v_gene: TRBV30
j_gene: TRBJ1-1
CDR3aa: CAWRLLGENTEAFF
CDR3nt: TGTGCCTGGAGACTATTGGGAGAAAACACTGAAGCTTTCTTT

d_gene: TRBD1
abundance: once
v_gene: TRBV7-9
j_gene: TRBJ2-7
CDR3aa: CASRHRGPEQYF
CDR3nt: TGTGCCAGCAGACACAGGGGGCCCGAGCAGTACTTC

d_gene: TRBD1
abundance: few
v_gene: TRBV7-9
j_gene: TRBJ2-7
CDR3aa: CASSPEDREQYF
CDR3nt: TGTGCCAGCAGCCCTGAGGACAGGGAGCAGTACTTC

d_gene: TRBD1
abundance: .
v_gene: TRBV27
j_gene: TRBJ1-2
CDR3aa: CASGPPGGSFNYGYTF
CDR3nt: TGTGCCAGCGGGCCACCAGGGGGCTCCTTTAACTATGGCTACACCTTC

d_gene: TRBD2
abundance: .
v_gene: TRBV25-1
j_gene: TRBJ2-1
CDR3aa: CASSGGLAVNNEQFF
CDR3nt: TGTGCCAGCAGTGGAGGACTAGCGGTAAACAATGAGCAGTTCTTC

d_gene: .
abundance: .
v_gene: TRBV7-9
j_gene: TRBJ2-7
CDR3aa: CASSLGPSGVLPYEQYF
CDR3nt: TGTGCCAGCAGCTTAGGTCCGTCCGGGGTGCTTCCCTACGAGCAGTACTTC

d_gene: .
abundance: .
v_gene: TRBV1
j_gene: TRBJ2-2
CDR3aa: CTSSQRQGYTGELFF
CDR3nt: TGCACCAGCAGCCAGCGTCAGGGGTACACCGGGGAGCTGTTTTTT

d_gene: .
abundance: .
v_gene: TRBV27
j_gene: TRBJ1-5
CDR3aa: CASSSRGKPQHF
CDR3nt: TGTGCCAGCAGTTCGCGGGGCAAGCCCCAGCATTTT

d_gene: TRBD1
abundance: .
v_gene: TRBV19
j_gene: TRBJ1-1
CDR3aa: CASTSNGGGLNTEAFF
CDR3nt: TGTGCCAGTACCTCCAACGGAGGGGGCCTGAACACTGAAGCTTTCTTT

d_gene: TRBD2
abundance: few
v_gene: TRBV4-1
j_gene: TRBJ2-7
CDR3aa: CASSQAPAGDYEQYF
CDR3nt: TGCGCCAGCAGCCAAGCTCCAGCGGGGGATTACGAGCAGTACTTC

d_gene: TRBD1
abundance: .
v_gene: TRBV5-1
j_gene: TRBJ2-1
CDR3aa: CASSSGTGNEQFF
CDR3nt: TGCGCCAGCAGCTCCGGGACAGGGAATGAGCAGTTCTTC